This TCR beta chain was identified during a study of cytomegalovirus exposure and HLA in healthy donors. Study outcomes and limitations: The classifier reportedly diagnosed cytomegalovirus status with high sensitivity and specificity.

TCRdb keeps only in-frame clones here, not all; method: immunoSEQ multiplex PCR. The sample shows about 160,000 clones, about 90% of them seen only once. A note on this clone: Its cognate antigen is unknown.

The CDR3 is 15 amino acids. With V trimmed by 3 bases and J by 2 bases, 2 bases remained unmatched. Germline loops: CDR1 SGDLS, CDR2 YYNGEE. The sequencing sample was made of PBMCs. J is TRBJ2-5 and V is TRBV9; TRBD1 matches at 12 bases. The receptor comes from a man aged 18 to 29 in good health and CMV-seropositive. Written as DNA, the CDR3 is TGTGCCAGCAGCGCGGGACAGGGGGCTCAAGAGACCCAGTACTTC. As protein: CASSAGQGAQETQYF.